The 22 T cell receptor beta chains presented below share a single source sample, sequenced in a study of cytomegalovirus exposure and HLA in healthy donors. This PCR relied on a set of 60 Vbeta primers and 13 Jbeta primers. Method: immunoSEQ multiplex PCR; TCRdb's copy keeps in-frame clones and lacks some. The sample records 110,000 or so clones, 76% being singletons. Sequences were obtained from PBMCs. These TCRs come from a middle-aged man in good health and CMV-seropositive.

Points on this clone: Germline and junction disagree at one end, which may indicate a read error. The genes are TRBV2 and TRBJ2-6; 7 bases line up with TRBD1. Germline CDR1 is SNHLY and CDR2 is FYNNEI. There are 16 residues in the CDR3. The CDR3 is CASSRRTGTGANGLTF. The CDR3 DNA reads TGTGCCAGCAGCCGACGGACAGGCACTGGGGCCAACGGCCTGACTTTC.

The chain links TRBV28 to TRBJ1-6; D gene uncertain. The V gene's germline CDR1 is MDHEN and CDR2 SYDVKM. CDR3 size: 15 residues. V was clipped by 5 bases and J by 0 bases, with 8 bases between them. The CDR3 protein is CASSHGSSYNSPLHF. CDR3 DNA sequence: TGTGCCAGCAGTCACGGGAGCTCCTATAATTCACCCCTCCACTTT.

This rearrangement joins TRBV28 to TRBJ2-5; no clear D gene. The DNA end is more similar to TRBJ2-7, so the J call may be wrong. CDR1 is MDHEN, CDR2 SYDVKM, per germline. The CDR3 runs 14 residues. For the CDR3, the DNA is TGTGCCAGCATTCATTCCATGGGCACCTACGAGCAGTACTTC. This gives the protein CASIHSMGTYEQYF.

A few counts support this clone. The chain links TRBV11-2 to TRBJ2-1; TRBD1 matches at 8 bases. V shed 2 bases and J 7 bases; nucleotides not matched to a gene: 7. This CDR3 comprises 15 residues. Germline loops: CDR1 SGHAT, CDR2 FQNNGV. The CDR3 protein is CASSLIRGHLNEQFF. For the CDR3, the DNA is TGTGCCAGCAGCTTAATCAGGGGGCATTTAAATGAGCAGTTCTTC.

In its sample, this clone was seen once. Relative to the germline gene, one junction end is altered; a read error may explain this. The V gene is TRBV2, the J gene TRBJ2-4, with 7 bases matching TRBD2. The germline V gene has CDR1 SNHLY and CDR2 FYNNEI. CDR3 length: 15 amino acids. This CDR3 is CASSAPGGGKNSQYF. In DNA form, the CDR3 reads TGTGCCAGCAGCGCTCCGGGGGGAGGGAAAAACAGTCAGTACTTC.

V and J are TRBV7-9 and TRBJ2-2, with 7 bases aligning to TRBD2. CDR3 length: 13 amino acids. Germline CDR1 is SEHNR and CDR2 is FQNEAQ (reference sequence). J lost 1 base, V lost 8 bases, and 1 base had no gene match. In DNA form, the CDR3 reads TGTGCCAGCGGGAGGGGGAACACCGGGGAGCTGTTTTTT. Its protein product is CASGRGNTGELFF.

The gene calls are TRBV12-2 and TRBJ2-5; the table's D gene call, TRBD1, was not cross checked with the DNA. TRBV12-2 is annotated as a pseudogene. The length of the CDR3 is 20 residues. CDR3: CASRLAKAVGTDGIQETQYF. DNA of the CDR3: TGTGCAAGTCGCTTAGCAAAGGCAGTCGGGACAGACGGGATTCAAGAGACCCAGTACTTC.

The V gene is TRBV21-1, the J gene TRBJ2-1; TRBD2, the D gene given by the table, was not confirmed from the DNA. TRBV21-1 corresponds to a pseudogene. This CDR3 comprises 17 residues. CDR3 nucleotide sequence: TGTGCCAGCAGCAAAAAGGCGGGGGAGGACTCCTACAATGAGCAGTTCTTC. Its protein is CASSKKAGEDSYNEQFF.

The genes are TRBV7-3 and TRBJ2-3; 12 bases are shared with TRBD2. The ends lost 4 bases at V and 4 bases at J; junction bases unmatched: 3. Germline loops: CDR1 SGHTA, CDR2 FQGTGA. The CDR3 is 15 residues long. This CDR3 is CASSSLAGGADTQYF. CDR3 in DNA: TGTGCCAGCAGCTCCCTAGCGGGGGGGGCAGATACGCAGTATTTT.

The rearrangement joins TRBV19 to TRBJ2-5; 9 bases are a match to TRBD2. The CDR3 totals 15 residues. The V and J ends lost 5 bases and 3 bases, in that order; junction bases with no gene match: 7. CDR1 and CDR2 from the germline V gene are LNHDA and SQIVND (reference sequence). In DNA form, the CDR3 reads TGTGCCAGTAGTCAACAGGGACTAGCAAAAGAGACCCAGTACTTC. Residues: CASSQQGLAKETQYF.

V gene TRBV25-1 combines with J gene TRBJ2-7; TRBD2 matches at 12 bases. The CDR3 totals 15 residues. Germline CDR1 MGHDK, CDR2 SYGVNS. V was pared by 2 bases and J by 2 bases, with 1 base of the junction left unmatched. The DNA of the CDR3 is TGTGCCAGCAGTGAACTAGCGGGAGGGCCCTACGAGCAGTACTTC. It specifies CASSELAGGPYEQYF.

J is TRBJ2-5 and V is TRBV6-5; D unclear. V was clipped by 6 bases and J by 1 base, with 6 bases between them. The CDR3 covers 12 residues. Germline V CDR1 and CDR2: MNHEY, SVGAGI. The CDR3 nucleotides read TGTGCCAGCAGGCAGGTCCAAGAGACCCAGTACTTC. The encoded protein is CASRQVQETQYF.

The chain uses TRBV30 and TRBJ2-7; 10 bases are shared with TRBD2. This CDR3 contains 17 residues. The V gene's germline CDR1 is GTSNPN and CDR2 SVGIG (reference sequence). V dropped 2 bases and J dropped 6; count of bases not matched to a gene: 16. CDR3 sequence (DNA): TGTGCCTGGAGTCCCAAGGATCCGGGACTAGCGTATTTCGAGCAGTACTTC. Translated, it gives CAWSPKDPGLAYFEQYF.

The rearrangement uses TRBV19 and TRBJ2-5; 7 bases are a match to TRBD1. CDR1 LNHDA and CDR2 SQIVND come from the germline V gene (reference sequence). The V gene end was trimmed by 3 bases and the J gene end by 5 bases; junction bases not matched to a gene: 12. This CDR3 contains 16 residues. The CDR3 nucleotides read TGTGCCAGTAGTATTGGGGACAGACCAGGAGCGGAGACCCAGTACTTC. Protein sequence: CASSIGDRPGAETQYF.

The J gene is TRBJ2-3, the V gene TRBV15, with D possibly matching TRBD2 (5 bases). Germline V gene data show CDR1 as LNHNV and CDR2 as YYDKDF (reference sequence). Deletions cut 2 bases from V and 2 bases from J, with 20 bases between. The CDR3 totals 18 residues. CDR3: CATSRRMSYSGPTDTQYF. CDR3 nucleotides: TGTGCCACCAGCAGACGGATGTCCTACAGCGGCCCCACAGATACGCAGTATTTT.

The CDR3 is CASSPRSNTIYF. The DNA of the CDR3 is TGTGCCAGCAGCCCCCGGTCGAACACCATATATTTT. V is TRBV11-1 and J is TRBJ1-3; D gene ambiguous. Germline V gene lookup returns CDR1 SGHAT and CDR2 FQDESV (reference sequence). Trimming stripped 5 bases from V and 7 bases from J, with 9 bases between. The CDR3 runs to 12 residues.

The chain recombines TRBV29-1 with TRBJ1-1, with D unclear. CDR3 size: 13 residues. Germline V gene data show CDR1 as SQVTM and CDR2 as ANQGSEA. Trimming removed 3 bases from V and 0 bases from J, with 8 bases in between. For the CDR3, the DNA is TGCAGCGTTGAGGGCCGTCTGAACACTGAAGCTTTCTTT. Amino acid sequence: CSVEGRLNTEAFF.

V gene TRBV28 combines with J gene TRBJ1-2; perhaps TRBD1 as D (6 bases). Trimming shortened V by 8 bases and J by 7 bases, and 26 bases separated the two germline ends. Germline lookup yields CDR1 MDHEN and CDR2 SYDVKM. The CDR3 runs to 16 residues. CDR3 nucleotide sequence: TGTGCCAGCGGAACCTCACAGGGAACACTGTTGGGTGGCTACACCTTC. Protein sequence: CASGTSQGTLLGGYTF.

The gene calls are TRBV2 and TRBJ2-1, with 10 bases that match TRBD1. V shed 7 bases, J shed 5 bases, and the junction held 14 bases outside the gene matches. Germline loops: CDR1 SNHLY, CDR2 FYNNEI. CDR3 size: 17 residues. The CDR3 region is CASTPLVDRGLNNEQFF. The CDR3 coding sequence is TGTGCCAGCACACCATTAGTTGACAGGGGGCTCAACAATGAGCAGTTCTTC.

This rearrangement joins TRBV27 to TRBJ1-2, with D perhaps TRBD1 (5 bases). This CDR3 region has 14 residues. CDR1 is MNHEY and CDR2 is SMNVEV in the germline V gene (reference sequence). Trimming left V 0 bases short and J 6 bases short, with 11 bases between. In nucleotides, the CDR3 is TGTGCCAGCAGTTTATCGGGGGGGGTCGATGGCTACACCTTC. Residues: CASSLSGGVDGYTF.

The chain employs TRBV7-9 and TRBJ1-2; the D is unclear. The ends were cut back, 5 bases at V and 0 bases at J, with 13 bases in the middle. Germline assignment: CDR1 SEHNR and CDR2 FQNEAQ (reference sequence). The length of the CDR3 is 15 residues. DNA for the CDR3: TGTGCCAGCAGCCTCCCCCTAGGAGCTAACTATGGCTACACCTTC. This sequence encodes CASSLPLGANYGYTF.

In nucleotides, the CDR3 is TGTGCCAGCACAAAACTTGGACAGGGGCAGTACACTGAAGCTTTCTTT. It yields the protein CASTKLGQGQYTEAFF. The V gene is TRBV7-9, the J gene TRBJ1-1; TRBD1 aligns across 9 bases. The ends lost 7 bases at V and 3 bases at J; junction bases unmatched: 12. The germline V gene encodes CDR1 SEHNR and CDR2 FQNEAQ (reference sequence). This CDR3 is 16 amino acids long. Combining the CDR3 with reference TRBV7-9 and TRBJ1-1 gives the whole variable domain DTGVSQNPRHKITKRGQNVTFRCDPISEHNRLYWYRQTLGQGPEFLTYFQNEAQLEKSRLLSDRFSAERPKGSFSTLEIQRTEQGDSAMYLCASTKLGQGQYTEAFFGQGTRLTVV.